The T cell receptor beta chain described here comes from a study of T-cell reconstitution after alpha-beta-depleted transplantation in children. There are a few counts of this clonotype. Germline V CDR1 and CDR2: MGHDK, SYGVNS. CDR3 length equals 13 residues. Trimming took 2 bases from V and 6 from J, leaving 10 bases between them. Library preparation (for TCRbeta) was performed with unique molecular identifiers. Via MiXCR, TCRdb re-called the PCR reads, giving one row per CDR3 protein. The sample holds about 690,000 distinct CDR3 sequences, 15% to 20% seen once. This specimen consisted of PBMCs from the stem cell graft donor, obtained from the stem cell graft. The receptor was derived from a human donor who donated a stem cell graft to a child with acute myeloid leukemia. The chain couples TRBV25-1 to TRBJ1-1; D is unresolved. The DNA for the CDR3 is TGTGCCAGCAGTGAAATCGACGGCGCTGAAGCTTTCTTT. Protein: CASSEIDGAEAFF. Combining the CDR3 with reference TRBV25-1 and TRBJ1-1 gives the whole variable domain EADIYQTPRYLVIGTGKKITLECSQTMGHDKMYWYQQDPGMELHLIHYSYGVNSTEKGDLSSESTVSRIRTEHFPLTLESARPSHTSQYLCASSEIDGAEAFFGQGTRLTVV.